Here is one TCR beta chain with its context. This sample was included in a study of blood T cell repertoires in COVID-19. The overall study: COVID-19 samples collected from the United States, Italy and Spain covered acute and convalescent phases. The analysed material was cDNA or gDNA that came from T cells, B-cell-depleted T cells, or PBMCs.

This CDR3 is built from 15 residues. J was trimmed by 3 bases and V by 4 bases; bases with no gene match: 3. Germline loops: CDR1 LNHDA, CDR2 SQIVND (reference sequence). Authors' processing steps: Reference gene primer amplification gave nucleated cell count estimates. Assay: immunoSEQ multiplex PCR; the TCRdb copy retains only in-frame clones and omits some. That table is the source of V, J and clone size, and D and trimming were worked out from the DNA. The sample carries about half a million clones, 80% to 90% recorded once. The TCR was taken from a human donor in a cohort sampled during active COVID-19. The rearrangement uses TRBV19 and TRBJ2-2; the match to TRBD2 covers 9 bases. The sequenced material came from peripheral blood. The CDR3 loop is CASSRVAGDTGELFF. The CDR3 nucleotides read TGTGCCAGTAGTAGGGTAGCGGGAGACACCGGGGAGCTGTTTTTT.